These 7 T cell receptor beta chains were sequenced from one sample in a study of blood T cells in healthy people across ages. Sample-barcoded 5' priming and a J-beta primer mix drove a second PCR of roughly 7 to 11 cycles. From the 5' RACE reads, TCRdb called clonotypes with MiXCR, one entry per CDR3 protein. The table has roughly 550,000 distinct CDR3 sequences, less than 25% seen once; the top ten hold 8.5% to 9.5%. These data were also reused for a study on T cells of mothers and their children.

The sequenced material came from blood. The receptors shown here come from a boy aged 5-17 years in good health.

This clonotype was counted between two and nine times. The chain has TRBV29-1 and TRBJ1-4; TRBD1 is a possible D gene (5 bases). This CDR3 region has 12 residues. V dropped 7 bases and J dropped 6 bases, with 12 bases sitting between them. The germline V gene encodes CDR1 SQVTM and CDR2 ANQGSEA. DNA for the CDR3: TGCAGCGCCCAAGGGGTGGATGAAAAACTGTTTTTT. It translates to CSAQGVDEKLFF.

This clonotype has only a few counts. The chain has TRBV6-1 and TRBJ1-2, with D unclear. The CDR3 is 11 residues long. V lost 7 bases and J 5 bases, leaving 8 bases between the germline ends. In germline, CDR1 is MNHNS, CDR2 SASEGT. CDR3 DNA: TGTGCCAGCACCGGCCCTTATGGCTACACCTTC. Translating it yields CASTGPYGYTF.

Worth noting for this clonotype: One end of the junction fails to match germline, which may point to a read error. The J gene is TRBJ1-3, the V gene TRBV6-5; 7 positions match TRBD1. Germline loops: CDR1 MNHEY, CDR2 SVGAGI. This CDR3 region has 14 residues. CDR3 in amino acids: CAGSLDRAGNTIYF. In DNA form, the CDR3 reads TGTGCCGGCAGTTTAGACAGGGCTGGAAACACCATATATTTT.

The rearrangement links TRBV9 to TRBJ2-5; 7 positions match TRBD1. Looked up from germline, CDR1 is SGDLS and CDR2 is YYNGEE. With V trimmed by 0 bases and J by 3 bases, 5 bases remained unmatched. The CDR3 is 15 residues long. CDR3 sequence: CASSVDDRDKETQYF. The DNA of the CDR3 is TGTGCCAGCAGCGTAGACGACAGGGATAAAGAGACCCAGTACTTC.

The chain couples TRBV12-3 or TRBV12-4 to TRBJ2-3; 9 bases agree with TRBD1. Trimming at V came to 7 bases and at J to 3 bases, leaving 8 bases not matched to a gene. The length of the CDR3 is 15 residues. The CDR3 DNA sequence: TGTGCCAGCACCCGACGGGACAGGGAAACAGATACGCAGTATTTT. Amino acid sequence: CASTRRDRETDTQYF.

The chain uses TRBV7-2 and TRBJ2-5, with 9 nucleotides matching TRBD1. With the DNA end fitting TRBJ2-7 better, the J assignment may be wrong. CDR1 and CDR2 (germline): SGHTA, FQGNSA. CDR3 length: 14 residues. CDR3 DNA: TGTGCCAGCAGCGCGGACAGGGGCGTGGGCGAGCAGTACTTC. Protein: CASSADRGVGEQYF.

The CDR3 nucleotides read TGTGCCAGCAGCTCACCTCCGGGACAGGGAGGCGGCTACACCTTC. Protein sequence: CASSSPPGQGGGYTF. The V and J genes are TRBV7-2 and TRBJ1-2; 9 nucleotides line up with TRBD1. From germline, CDR1 is SGHTA and CDR2 FQGNSA. Germline trimming cut 4 bases from V and 8 bases from J; bases unmatched to any gene: 11. This CDR3 has 15 amino acids.